A single sample is the source of the 14 T cell receptor beta chains below, sequenced in a study of identical twins (dated by TCRdb to 2016 to 2017). The library was generated by 5' RACE. Data came from an Illumina HiSeq 2000. The public reads were reanalyzed by TCRdb: fastp trimming at Q25, MiXCR alignment, in-frame beta chains only. A single entry per CDR3 protein holds the most common genes and DNA from its merged rows. Present in this sample are approximately 700,000 distinct CDR3 sequences, approximately 6.1% of which were seen just once. The ten largest clones capture roughly 1.8% of the sample. The sequencing input was naive T cells sorted from blood. The meaning of the sample's cell subset or site label: cells isolated with a human naive T-cell isolation kit. The receptor source for this set is a man in his late teens or twenties in good health.

This clonotype was found many times. The chain recombines TRBV12-3 or TRBV12-4 with TRBJ1-5, with D perhaps matching TRBD1 (5 bases). Deletions cut 6 bases from V and 6 bases from J, with 12 bases between. CDR3 length equals 13 residues. CDR3 DNA: TGTGCCAGCAGCCCACGCCAGGGTCAGCCCCAGCATTTT. Protein product: CASSPRQGQPQHF.

This clonotype was recorded many times. The V and J genes are TRBV20-1 and TRBJ2-4; D call uncertain. V was pared by 2 bases and J by 0 bases, with 5 bases between. CDR1 is DFQATT and CDR2 is SNEGSKA in the germline V gene (reference sequence). The CDR3 contains 13 residues. CDR3 protein: CSARRVAKNIQYF. CDR3 coding DNA: TGCAGTGCTAGAAGGGTAGCCAAAAACATTCAGTACTTC.

This chain connects TRBV2 to TRBJ2-5, with D perhaps given as TRBD1 or TRBD2 (5 bases each). This CDR3 has 16 residues. V lost 5 bases, J lost 4 bases, and 20 bases lay in between. From germline, CDR1 is SNHLY and CDR2 FYNNEI. This CDR3 reads CASSKSKVWGLETQYF. In DNA, the CDR3 is TGTGCCAGCAGTAAGAGTAAAGTGTGGGGGTTAGAGACCCAGTACTTC. Full variable domain (remainder filled in from reference TRBV2 and TRBJ2-5): EPEVTQTPSHQVTQMGQEVILRCVPISNHLYFYWYRQILGQKVEFLVSFYNNEISEKSEIFDDQFSVERPDGSNFTLKIRSTKLEDSAMYFCASSKSKVWGLETQYFGPGTRLLVL.

This CDR3 reads CASKGRVPDTQYF. DNA for the CDR3: TGTGCCAGCAAGGGCAGGGTGCCAGATACGCAGTATTTT. The chain uses TRBV27 and TRBJ2-3, with D perhaps TRBD1 (5 bases). This CDR3 is built from 13 residues. V was trimmed by 7 bases and J by 4 bases, leaving 12 bases between them. CDR1 and CDR2 from the germline V gene are MNHEY and SMNVEV (reference sequence).

This clonotype was observed many times. The CDR3 nucleotides are TGCAGCGTTGAAGACAGGTCGAACACCGGGGAGCTGTTTTTT. It is translated as CSVEDRSNTGELFF. The chain joins TRBV29-1 to TRBJ2-2; no firm D call. Germline lookup yields CDR1 SQVTM and CDR2 ANQGSEA. Trimming removed 0 bases from V and 0 bases from J, with 5 bases in between. The length of the CDR3 is 14 residues.

This clonotype turned up a few times. The genes are TRBV12-3 or TRBV12-4 and TRBJ2-3; 10 nucleotides agree with TRBD1. The CDR3 is 18 residues long. J was trimmed by 2 bases and V by 5 bases; bases with no gene match: 13. The CDR3: CASSPRDRGRRLTDTQYF. CDR3 sequence (DNA): TGTGCCAGCAGTCCCCGGGACAGGGGAAGGCGGCTCACAGATACGCAGTATTTT.

The rearrangement joins TRBV2 to TRBJ2-7, with D possibly matching TRBD1 (5 bases). V lost 2 bases to trimming and J lost 2 bases, with 13 bases between them. The CDR3 consists of 15 residues. Germline-derived CDR1 and CDR2 are SNHLY and FYNNEI. The CDR3 DNA reads TGTGCCAGCAGTGAATCCCGACAGACAACCTACGAGCAGTACGTC. Translating gives CASSESRQTTYEQYV.

The V call is TRBV6-1, the J call TRBJ1-5, with TRBD1 matching 9 bases. V lost 3 bases to trimming and J lost 5 bases; unmatched junction nucleotides: 8. The CDR3 extends over 16 amino acids. Germline values: CDR1 MNHNS, CDR2 SASEGT. CDR3 amino acids: CASSDPTGGIYQPQHF. The CDR3 DNA follows: TGTGCCAGCAGTGACCCGACAGGGGGTATCTATCAGCCCCAGCATTTT.

This clonotype came up many times. This chain connects TRBV20-1 to TRBJ2-1; 7 bases agree with TRBD2. The germline gives CDR1 DFQATT, CDR2 SNEGSKA (reference sequence). This CDR3 has 18 residues. V dropped 5 bases and J dropped 1; count of bases not matched to a gene: 17. CDR3 region: CSALKHLPGLLSYNEQFF. The CDR3 bases are TGCAGTGCTCTAAAACATTTACCGGGACTATTATCCTACAATGAGCAGTTCTTC.

At least ten counts were recorded for this clonotype. The rearrangement joins TRBV7-9 to TRBJ1-1; weak D call: TRBD1 (5 bases). Germline CDR1 reads SEHNR; CDR2 reads FQNEAQ (reference sequence). Trimming cost V 2 bases and J 10 bases, with 11 bases left between them. This CDR3 is built from 12 residues. The CDR3 here is CASSLSGDAAFF. The CDR3 nucleotides are TGTGCCAGCAGCTTATCCGGGGACGCAGCTTTCTTT. The full variable domain, its missing parts supplied by reference TRBV7-9 and TRBJ1-1, is DTGVSQNPRHKITKRGQNVTFRCDPISEHNRLYWYRQTLGQGPEFLTYFQNEAQLEKSRLLSDRFSAERPKGSFSTLEIQRTEQGDSAMYLCASSLSGDAAFFGQGTRLTVV.

This clonotype was picked up many times. The genes are TRBV6-1 and TRBJ2-5; tentative D call: TRBD2 (5 bases). This CDR3 has 15 amino acids. Germline assignment: CDR1 MNHNS and CDR2 SASEGT. The ends were cut back, 7 bases at V and 4 bases at J, with 19 bases in the middle. CDR3 DNA: TGTGCCAGCACCAGACCTCGGGTCCGGGGAGAGACCCAGTACTTC. It specifies CASTRPRVRGETQYF.

Ten or more counts support this clonotype. The chain couples TRBV12-3 or TRBV12-4 to TRBJ2-1; D is unresolved. With 3 bases removed from V and 2 bases from J, the gap between germline ends came to 11 bases. This CDR3 has 15 amino acids. As DNA, the CDR3 is TGTGCCAGCAGTTTGATGGATACGGCCTACAATGAGCAGTTCTTC. This codes for CASSLMDTAYNEQFF.

The rearrangement uses TRBV6-5 and TRBJ2-7; no definite D call. CDR3 length equals 15 residues. V lost 0 bases to trimming and J lost 0 bases, with 9 bases between them. CDR1 MNHEY and CDR2 SVGAGI come from the germline V gene. The CDR3, as DNA: TGTGCCAGCAGTTACTCGAAGGATGTCTCCTACGAGCAGTACGTC. Amino acid sequence: CASSYSKDVSYEQYV.

This clonotype was picked up a small number of times. Here the CDR3 reads CASSPTAGPAETQYF. In nucleotides, the CDR3 is TGTGCCAGCAGCCCCACGGCGGGGCCGGCGGAGACCCAGTACTTC. The J gene is TRBJ2-5, the V gene TRBV25-1; TRBD2 might be the D (6 bases). The CDR3 loop spans 15 amino acids. CDR1 and CDR2 (germline): MGHDK, SYGVNS. Trimming stripped 6 bases from V and 5 bases from J, with 19 bases between.